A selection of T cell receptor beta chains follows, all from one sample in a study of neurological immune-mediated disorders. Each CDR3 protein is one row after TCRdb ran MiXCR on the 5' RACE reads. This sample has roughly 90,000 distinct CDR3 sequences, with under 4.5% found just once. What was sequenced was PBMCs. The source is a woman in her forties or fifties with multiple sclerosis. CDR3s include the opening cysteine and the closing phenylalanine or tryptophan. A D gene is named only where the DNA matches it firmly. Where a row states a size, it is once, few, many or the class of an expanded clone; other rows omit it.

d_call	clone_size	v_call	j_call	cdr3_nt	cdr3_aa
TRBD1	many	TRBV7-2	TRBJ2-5	TGTGCCAGCAGCTCCGACAGGGGGTTGGCGGAGACCCAGTACTTC	CASSSDRGLAETQYF
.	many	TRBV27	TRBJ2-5	TGTGCCAGCAGTTTTTGGGGCCAAGAGACCCAGTACTTC	CASSFWGQETQYF
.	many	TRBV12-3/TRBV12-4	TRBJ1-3	TGTGCCAGCAGTTTAGAAAACACCATATATTTT	CASSLENTIYF
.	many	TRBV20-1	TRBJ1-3	TGCAGTGCCCGGGAAGGTGAGGCCGGAAACACCATATATTTT	CSAREGEAGNTIYF
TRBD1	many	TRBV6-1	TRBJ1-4	TGTGCCAGCCGGACAGGCCCAACTAATGAAAAACTGTTTTTT	CASRTGPTNEKLFF
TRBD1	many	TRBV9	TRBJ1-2	TGTGCCAGCAGCGTAGACCAAGGGGGCGGTGGCTACACCTTC	CASSVDQGGGGYTF
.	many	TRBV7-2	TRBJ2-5	TGTGCCAGCAGCTTAGGAGGACTCTTCCAAGAGACCCAGTACTTC	CASSLGGLFQETQYF
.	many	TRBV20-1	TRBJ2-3	TGCAGTGCCGTTGATGATATGCCGGGGCCCACAGATACGCAGTATTTT	CSAVDDMPGPTDTQYF
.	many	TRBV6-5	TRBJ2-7	TGTGCCGCCCAGGCCGGCAGGGAGCAGTACTTC	CAAQAGREQYF
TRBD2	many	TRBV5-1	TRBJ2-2	TGCGCCAGCAGCTTCCGACTAGCGGGGGACATCACCGGGGAGCTGTTTTTT	CASSFRLAGDITGELFF
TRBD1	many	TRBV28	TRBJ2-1	TGTGCCAGCAGTTTAGTGACAGGGGGAGACTACAATGAGCAGTTCTTC	CASSLVTGGDYNEQFF
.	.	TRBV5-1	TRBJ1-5	TGCGCCAGCAGCCTGGGTGGGGATCAGCCCCAGAATTTT	CASSLGGDQPQNF
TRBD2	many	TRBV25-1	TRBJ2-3	TGTGCCAGCAGTGCCACTAGGGGGCTAGCGGGGACTAGCACAGATACGCAGTATTTT	CASSATRGLAGTSTDTQYF
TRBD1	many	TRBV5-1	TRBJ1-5	TGCGCCAGCAGCCTAAGGACAGGCGGCAATCAGCCCCAGCATTTT	CASSLRTGGNQPQHF
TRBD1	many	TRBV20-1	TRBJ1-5	TGCAGTGCTAGGGACAGGGCCCAAAGATATCAGCCCCAGCATTTT	CSARDRAQRYQPQHF
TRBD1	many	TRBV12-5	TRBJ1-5	TGTGCTAGTGGTTTGTCCCGGGACAGGGGGCTTCATCAGCCCCAGCATTTT	CASGLSRDRGLHQPQHF
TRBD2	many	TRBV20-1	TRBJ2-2	TGCAGTGCTAGAGATACTAGCGGAAAGAGGGAGCTGTTTTTT	CSARDTSGKRELFF
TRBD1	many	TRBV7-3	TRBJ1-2	TGTGCCAGCAGCTTAGGACAGGGACCCTATGGCTACACCTTC	CASSLGQGPYGYTF
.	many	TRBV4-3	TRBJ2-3	TGCGCCAGCAGCCAAGATCGGCGGGGGCGGATCAAATACACAGATACGCAGTATTTT	CASSQDRRGRIKYTDTQYF
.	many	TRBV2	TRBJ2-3	TGTGCCAGCAGTTCGACTAGTTTTTTCAATACGCAGTATTTT	CASSSTSFFNTQYF
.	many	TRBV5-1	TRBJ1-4	TGCGCCAGCAGCTTGATGGGGACGGGGCGGGATGAAAAACTGTTTTTT	CASSLMGTGRDEKLFF
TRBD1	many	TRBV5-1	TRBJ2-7	TGCGCCAGCAGCGGGGACAGATTCTACGAGCAGTACTTC	CASSGDRFYEQYF
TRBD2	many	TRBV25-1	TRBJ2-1	TGTGCCAGCAGAGGACTAGCGGGGGGTCACTACAATGAGCAGTTCTTC	CASRGLAGGHYNEQFF
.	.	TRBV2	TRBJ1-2	TGTGCCAGCAGTGAACATCCGAACTATGGCTACACCTTC	CASSEHPNYGYTF
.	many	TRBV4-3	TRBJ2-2	TGCGCCAGCAGCCAAGATCGCGGGACCACCGGGGAGCTGTTTTTT	CASSQDRGTTGELFF
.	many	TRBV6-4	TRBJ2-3	TGTGCCAGCAGTGAAGAGGCTGAGATAGAGACGCAGTATTTT	CASSEEAEIETQYF
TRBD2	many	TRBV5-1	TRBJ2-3	TGCGCCAGCAGCCCCCAGGGGCGGGGGGACACAGATACGCAGTATTTT	CASSPQGRGDTDTQYF
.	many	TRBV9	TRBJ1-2	TGTGCCAGCAGCCGCCAGGGTAGTGATGGCTACACCTTC	CASSRQGSDGYTF
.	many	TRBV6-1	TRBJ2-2	TGTGCCAGCCGGAAGAAGACCGGAGGCGCCGGGGAGCTGTTTTTT	CASRKKTGGAGELFF
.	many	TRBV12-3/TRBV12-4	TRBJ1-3	TGTGCCAGCACCGAGGAGGCCTCTGGAAACACCATATATTTT	CASTEEASGNTIYF
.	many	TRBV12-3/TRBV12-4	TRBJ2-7	TGTGCCAGCAGTTTGGGAAGGGGCTCTTTCTACGAGCAGTACTTC	CASSLGRGSFYEQYF
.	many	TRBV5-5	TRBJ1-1	TGTGCCAGCAGCGAGATCAAGGCAGGGTTAGCTTTCTTT	CASSEIKAGLAFF
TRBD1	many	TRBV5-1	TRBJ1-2	TGCGCCAGCACCTTCGGGACAGGGGTTGGCTATGGCTACACCTTC	CASTFGTGVGYGYTF
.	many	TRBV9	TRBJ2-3	TGTGCCAGCAGCGTAATCACGGGAGTCACAGATACGCAGTATTTT	CASSVITGVTDTQYF
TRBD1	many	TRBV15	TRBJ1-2	TGTGCCACCAGCATTAGTCGGACAGGGGGCAGGGACTATGGCTACACCTTC	CATSISRTGGRDYGYTF
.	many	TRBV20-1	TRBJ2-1	TGCAGCATGACTAATGTCGGGGGGCAGGTCGGTGAGCAGTTCTTC	CSMTNVGGQVGEQFF
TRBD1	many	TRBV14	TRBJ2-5	TGTGCCAGCAGCTTTAACCCAGGGGGCGTGGAGACCCAGTACTTC	CASSFNPGGVETQYF
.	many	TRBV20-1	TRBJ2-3	TGCAGTGCTAGTGATAGACTGTCAAGCAACACAGATACGCAGTATTTT	CSASDRLSSNTDTQYF
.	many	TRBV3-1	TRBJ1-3	TGTGCCAGCAGCCAAGATTCACAGCCTGGAAACACCATATATTTT	CASSQDSQPGNTIYF
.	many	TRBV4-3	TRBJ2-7	TGCGCCAGCAGCCAAGCCCAAGCCTACGAGCAGTACTTC	CASSQAQAYEQYF
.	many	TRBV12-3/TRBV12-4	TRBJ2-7	TGTGCCAGCAGTCAAATCACCACGCGGCCCTCCACTTACGAGCAGTACTTC	CASSQITTRPSTYEQYF
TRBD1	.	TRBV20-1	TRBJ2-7	TGCAGTGCTAGCAGGGGGAATGTCAAAGAGCAGTACTTC	CSASRGNVKEQYF
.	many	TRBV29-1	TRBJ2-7	TGCAGCGTTGAGAGGTCCTACGAGCAGTACTTC	CSVERSYEQYF
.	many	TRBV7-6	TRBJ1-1	TGTGCCAGCAGCTTAGAGAGGGGCTCGCCATCTTTCTTT	CASSLERGSPSFF
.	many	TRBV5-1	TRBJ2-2	TGCGCCAGCATCCAGGGACGAACCGGGGAGCTGTTTTTT	CASIQGRTGELFF
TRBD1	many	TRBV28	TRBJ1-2	TGTGCCAGCAGTCCGGGACAGGGTCTTTCCGGGCCCAACTTC	CASSPGQGLSGPNF
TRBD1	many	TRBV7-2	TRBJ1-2	TGTGCCAGCAGCTCAGAGACAGGGGGTGGCTACACCTTC	CASSSETGGGYTF